This TCR beta chain was documented in a study of blood T cell repertoires in COVID-19. Authors' methods: Nucleated cell number was recorded as an estimate derived from reference gene primer amplification. Data came from immunoSEQ multiplex PCR; TCRdb stores just in-frame clones and leaves some out. V, J and clone size derive from that table, while D and trimming were established from the DNA sequence. The profile shows approximately 250,000 clones, approximately 89% of them singletons. Trimming stripped 3 bases from V and 5 bases from J, with 7 bases between. CDR1 and CDR2 from the germline V gene are LGHNA and YSLEER. There are 13 residues in the CDR3.

What was sequenced was PBMCs or T cells enriched from blood (not recorded which). The sequence was obtained from a middle-aged man who had been exposed to COVID-19. This chain links TRBV4-3 with TRBJ2-2; D uncertain. CDR3 in DNA: TGCGCCAGCAGCCACTTATCTACCGGGGAGCTGTTTTTT. Translated: CASSHLSTGELFF.